This TCR beta chain was recovered during a study of blood T cell repertoires in COVID-19. Repertoires were generated with immunoSEQ multiplex PCR, while TCRdb's copy carries only in-frame clones and drops some. The sample yields some 96,000 clones, roughly 80% seen once. In germline, CDR1 is SGDLS, CDR2 YYNGEE. V shed 0 bases and J 0 bases; nucleotides not matched to a gene: 2. The CDR3 sequence is 16 residues long. This chain links TRBV9 with TRBJ2-3; 9 bases agree with TRBD2. This clonotype originated in a woman in her sixties or seventies with acute or convalescent COVID-19. Input material: peripheral blood. As DNA, the CDR3 is TGTGCCAGCAGCGTAGCGCTAGCGGGGAGCACAGATACGCAGTATTTT. It translates to CASSVALAGSTDTQYF.